This record looks at one T cell receptor (beta chain) sequence and its context. The sample is drawn from a study of OX40 agonist ivuxolimab in advanced cancers. Turning to the study itself: It was permissible to have had prior anti-PD-1, anti-PD-L1 or anti-CTLA-4 therapy, and around 40% had some.

Using immunoSEQ multiplex PCR, the repertoire was profiled, and TCRdb retains in-frame clones only, with some absent. The table has around 140,000 clones, about 92% seen once. The CDR3 is 14 residues long. V dropped 0 bases and J dropped 9 bases, with 12 bases sitting between them. CDR1 and CDR2 (germline): SGHRS, YFSETQ. The TCR comes from an adult with an advanced solid tumor such as melanoma, head and neck, liver or kidney cancer. The rearrangement joins TRBV5-1 to TRBJ1-4, with D possibly TRBD1 on 5 matching bases. This specimen consisted of CD4+ or CD8+ T cells sorted from blood, obtained in a trial of the OX40 agonist ivuxolimab. In DNA form, the CDR3 reads TGCGCCAGCAGCTTGGAGGGACGGAGGAAAAAACTGTTTTTT. It yields the protein CASSLEGRRKKLFF.